These 27 T cell receptor beta chains share one sample of origin, sequenced in a study of shared clonotypes between healthy human individuals. Profiled with immunoSEQ multiplex PCR; TCRdb holds only in-frame clones, not every one. Here the sample spans 2 million to 2.5 million clones, 90% to 95% being singletons. Sequenced input: naive CD4+ T cells sorted from blood. As for subset: CD45RA+ positively selected. The receptors derive from a man between 18 and 35 years old in good health.

This chain links TRBV19 with TRBJ1-4, with 7 bases aligning to TRBD1. The CDR3 sequence is 16 residues long. After removal of 4 bases from V and 8 bases from J, the junction contained 13 bases not matched to a gene. Germline CDR1 and CDR2: LNHDA and SQIVND (reference sequence). The CDR3 sequence is CASSTTSTGIGEKLFF. CDR3 DNA sequence: TGTGCCAGTAGTACGACCTCGACAGGGATAGGGGAAAAACTGTTTTTT.

This rearrangement joins TRBV5-1 to TRBJ2-1; 9 nucleotides align to TRBD1. Germline loops: CDR1 SGHRS, CDR2 YFSETQ. V trimming: 1 base; J trimming: 8 bases; junction bases outside the gene matches: 7. The CDR3 consists of 15 residues. The CDR3: CASSLTGGAGDEQFF. For the CDR3, the DNA is TGCGCCAGCAGCTTGACAGGGGGCGCCGGGGATGAGCAGTTCTTC.

The chain employs TRBV5-6 and TRBJ1-3, with D perhaps matching TRBD1 (5 bases). Germline V gene sequence: CDR1 SGHDT, CDR2 YYEEEE. V lost 4 bases, J lost 2 bases, and 16 bases lay in between. This CDR3 has 16 residues. This CDR3 reads CASSLPGGKAGNTIYF. The CDR3 bases are TGTGCCAGCAGCCTCCCGGGGGGAAAAGCTGGAAACACCATATATTTT.

About this clone: Other DNA sequences from this sample encode an identical CDR3 as well. The V call is TRBV28, the J call TRBJ1-5; 7 positions agree with TRBD1. Germline V gene sequence: CDR1 MDHEN, CDR2 SYDVKM. With V trimmed by 4 bases and J by 0 bases, 3 bases remained unmatched. The CDR3 runs to 15 residues. CDR3 nucleotide sequence: TGTGCCAGCAGTTCGGACAGGTATAGCAATCAGCCCCAGCATTTT. This gives the protein CASSSDRYSNQPQHF.

The chain couples TRBV6-1 to TRBJ1-5; TRBD1 aligns across 7 bases. Looked up from germline, CDR1 is MNHNS and CDR2 is SASEGT. V lost 7 bases to trimming and J lost 0 bases; unmatched junction nucleotides: 6. The CDR3 is 15 residues long. Here the CDR3 DNA reads TGTGCCAGCATTGGGACAGCCCTTAGCAATCAGCCCCAGCATTTT. Translated, it gives CASIGTALSNQPQHF.

This sequence joins TRBV5-1 and TRBJ2-1; D gene ambiguous. The V gene's germline CDR1 is SGHRS and CDR2 YFSETQ. The CDR3 is 13 residues long. The V and J ends lost 2 bases and 14 bases respectively, with 17 bases between them. CDR3 in amino acids: CASSFMFGVGEFF. The CDR3 bases are TGCGCCAGCAGCTTTATGTTCGGAGTCGGCGAGTTCTTC.

The J gene is TRBJ2-3, the V gene TRBV5-1; D unresolved. Germline lookup yields CDR1 SGHRS and CDR2 YFSETQ. V lost 4 bases and J 0 bases, leaving 9 bases between the germline ends. This CDR3 region has 14 residues. The CDR3 DNA sequence: TGCGCCAGCAGCCCTACAAGAAGCACAGATACGCAGTATTTT. Encoded protein: CASSPTRSTDTQYF. Full variable domain (rest looked up from reference TRBV5-1 and TRBJ2-3): KAGVTQTPRYLIKTRGQQVTLSCSPISGHRSVSWYQQTPGQGLQFLFEYFSETQRNKGNFPGRFSGRQFSNSRSEMNVSTLELGDSALYLCASSPTRSTDTQYFGPGTRLTVL.

The chain recombines TRBV11-2 with TRBJ2-5; 7 bases are shared with TRBD2. The CDR3 sequence is 15 residues long. The junction had 11 bases not matched to a gene; V was cut back by 5 bases and J by 5 bases. In germline, CDR1 is SGHAT, CDR2 FQNNGV. CDR3 coding DNA: TGTGCCAGCAGCGCCGGGACTAAGGGAGGGGAGACCCAGTACTTC. Translated, it gives CASSAGTKGGETQYF.

The chain employs TRBV5-4 and TRBJ2-3; weak D call: TRBD1 (5 bases). This CDR3 has 14 amino acids. Looked up from germline, CDR1 is SGHNT and CDR2 is YYREEE (reference sequence). V lost 1 base and J lost 3, with 9 bases in between. The CDR3 region is CASSLFQGTDTQYF. The CDR3 nucleotides are TGTGCCAGCAGCTTGTTTCAGGGAACAGATACGCAGTATTTT.

The chain uses TRBV18 and TRBJ2-7; 11 bases align to TRBD2. The CDR3 has 14 amino acids. The ends lost 8 bases at V and 5 bases at J; junction bases unmatched: 8. In germline, CDR1 is KGHSH, CDR2 LQKENI. CDR3 coding DNA: TGTGCCAGCCTCCCTAGCGGGGGGAACCACGAGCAGTACTTC. This codes for CASLPSGGNHEQYF.

The chain couples TRBV6-1 to TRBJ2-1; 8 bases are shared with TRBD2. The CDR3 is 14 residues long. The germline V gene encodes CDR1 MNHNS and CDR2 SASEGT. The V and J ends lost 7 bases and 9 bases, in that order; junction bases with no gene match: 11. CDR3 bases: TGTGCCAGCAACCGCGGGGGGCTAGACATTGAGCAGTTCTTC. Its translation is CASNRGGLDIEQFF.

This clone was recorded at least ten times. Other nucleotide sequences in the sample specify the same CDR3. The CDR3 region has the DNA TGTGCCAGCAGCCGTGACAGGGGGAATTCACCCCTCCACTTT. Translation: CASSRDRGNSPLHF. This sequence joins TRBV6-6 and TRBJ1-6; 9 bases align to TRBD1. The V segment lost 6 bases and the J segment 7 bases; nucleotides outside the gene matches: 4. The CDR3 spans 14 residues. Germline assignment: CDR1 MNHNY and CDR2 SVGAGI (reference sequence).

The chain uses TRBV12-5 and TRBJ1-1; 8 nucleotides align to TRBD1. Germline CDR1 and CDR2: LGHNT and FRNRAP. This CDR3 is 15 amino acids long. After removal of 4 bases from V and 3 bases from J, the junction contained 7 bases not matched to a gene. CDR3: CASGSRTGRDTEAFF. In DNA, the CDR3 is TGTGCTAGTGGTTCCCGGACAGGGAGAGACACTGAAGCTTTCTTT.

The chain combines TRBV2 with TRBJ2-3; D may be TRBD1 (6 bases). The CDR3 is 14 amino acids. V lost 6 bases and J lost 3, with 13 bases in between. Germline assignment: CDR1 SNHLY and CDR2 FYNNEI. CDR3 in amino acids: CASRVQGMTDTQYF. Written as DNA, the CDR3 is TGTGCCAGCAGGGTTCAGGGGATGACAGATACGCAGTATTTT.

The chain joins TRBV6-1 to TRBJ1-5; possibly TRBD1 for D (5 bases). The germline gives CDR1 MNHNS, CDR2 SASEGT. This CDR3 is 16 amino acids long. Trimming took off 2 bases at V and 1 base at J, with 12 bases between the two ends. The CDR3 DNA reads TGTGCCAGCAGTGAAAGCAGGGTATCGAGCAATCAGCCCCAGCATTTT. Amino acid sequence: CASSESRVSSNQPQHF.

This rearrangement joins TRBV4-1 to TRBJ2-2; D call uncertain. Germline V gives CDR1 MGHRA, CDR2 YSYEKL. CDR3 length: 13 residues. Between the trimmed V and J ends, which lost 0 bases and 6 bases, there was a span of 5 bases. This CDR3 reads CASSQDNPGELFF. In DNA form, the CDR3 reads TGCGCCAGCAGCCAAGATAACCCCGGGGAGCTGTTTTTT.

The chain joins TRBV18 to TRBJ2-7, with TRBD1 as a possible D gene (6 bases). Per germline, CDR1 KGHSH and CDR2 LQKENI. Trimming shortened V by 5 bases and J by 3 bases, and 14 bases separated the two germline ends. The CDR3 sequence is 14 residues long. This CDR3 is CASSSGQQSYEQYF. CDR3 sequence (DNA): TGTGCCAGCTCATCCGGACAGCAGAGCTACGAGCAGTACTTC.

The rearrangement uses TRBV28 and TRBJ1-2; tentative D call: TRBD1 (5 bases). Per germline, CDR1 MDHEN and CDR2 SYDVKM. V lost 6 bases to trimming and J lost 5 bases, with 22 bases between them. There are 16 residues in the CDR3. The CDR3 DNA follows: TGTGCCAGCAGACATCCTGGGGGGGTGAAGAAATATGGCTACACCTTC. Encoded protein: CASRHPGGVKKYGYTF.

This clone was seen only once. The V gene is TRBV18, the J gene TRBJ2-1, with TRBD1 matching over 9 bases. The CDR3 is 16 residues long. With V trimmed by 6 bases and J by 0 bases, 6 bases remained unmatched. Germline V gene data show CDR1 as KGHSH and CDR2 as LQKENI. In DNA, the CDR3 is TGTGCCAGCTCTTTTGGACAGGGGAGCTCCTACAATGAGCAGTTCTTC. Translating gives CASSFGQGSSYNEQFF.

This chain uses TRBV10-2 with TRBJ2-5; D gene uncertain. CDR1 is WSHSY, CDR2 SAAADI, per germline. Trimming removed 5 bases from V and 5 bases from J, with 6 bases in between. CDR3 length: 11 residues. The CDR3 DNA reads as TGCGCCAGCAGTATTGGGGAGACCCAGTACTTC. This translates into CASSIGETQYF.

This chain links TRBV6-7 with TRBJ2-7, with TRBD2 identical over 14 bases. TRBV6-7 is known as an ORF, though its function is uncertain. The CDR3 is 17 amino acids. Trimming cost V 2 bases and J 3 bases; bases outside gene matches: 6. As DNA, the CDR3 is TGTGCCAGCAGTTACACCCTGGGACTAGCGGGGGACTACGAGCAGTACTTC. It yields the protein CASSYTLGLAGDYEQYF.

The chain links TRBV19 to TRBJ2-5; 9 nucleotides line up with TRBD1. The CDR3 has 15 residues. V lost 3 bases to trimming and J lost 5 bases; unmatched junction nucleotides: 7. Germline V gene lookup returns CDR1 LNHDA and CDR2 SQIVND (reference sequence). Here the CDR3 reads CASSMNRGRAETQYF. CDR3 sequence (DNA): TGTGCCAGTAGTATGAACAGGGGGCGGGCGGAGACCCAGTACTTC.

This rearrangement joins TRBV7-2 to TRBJ1-2; TRBD1 matches at 8 bases. The CDR3 extends over 13 amino acids. Germline-derived CDR1 and CDR2 are SGHTA and FQGNSA. Losses at the gene ends were 3 bases for V and 8 bases for J; bases not matched to a gene: 5. The CDR3 sequence: CASSFPGGRGYTF. The CDR3 DNA reads as TGTGCCAGCAGCTTCCCAGGGGGCCGGGGCTACACCTTC.

The chain joins TRBV10-3 to TRBJ2-7, with a possible D match to TRBD1 (6 bases). This CDR3 has 16 amino acids. The V and J ends lost 4 bases and 0 bases respectively, with 16 bases between them. Germline CDR1 reads ENHRY; CDR2 reads SYGVKD. CDR3 region: CAISGINRQASYEQYF. CDR3 bases: TGTGCCATCAGTGGGATAAACAGACAGGCCTCCTACGAGCAGTACTTC.

This chain's CDR3 is CASSARQGREKLFF. The CDR3 DNA follows: TGTGCCAGCAGCGCCCGACAGGGTAGGGAAAAACTGTTTTTT. The chain joins TRBV9 to TRBJ1-4; TRBD1 matches at 7 bases. The CDR3 totals 14 residues. J gave up 8 bases and V 3 bases, and 7 bases lay outside the gene matches. Per germline, CDR1 SGDLS and CDR2 YYNGEE.

Here the CDR3 DNA reads TGTGCCAGCCGGAGGACCGATTCACCCCTCCACTTT. Translation gives CASRRTDSPLHF. The genes are TRBV6-1 and TRBJ1-6, with D uncertain. The CDR3 consists of 12 residues. In germline, CDR1 is MNHNS, CDR2 SASEGT. Trimming pared 8 bases from V and 8 bases from J, leaving 10 bases between.

The CDR3 nucleotides read TGTGCCAGCAGCCCCGGGACTAGCGTCTACGAGCAGTACTTC. Translating gives CASSPGTSVYEQYF. This chain connects TRBV11-2 to TRBJ2-7, with 10 bases matching TRBD2. The CDR3 extends over 14 amino acids. Germline values: CDR1 SGHAT, CDR2 FQNNGV. J lost 3 bases, V lost 5 bases, and 4 bases had no gene match.